This record concerns one T cell receptor (beta chain) sequence. CDR1 KGHDR and CDR2 SFDVKD come from the germline V gene. The CDR3 runs to 13 residues. With 4 bases removed from V and 8 bases from J, the gap between germline ends came to 12 bases. This sample was taken from a study of blood T cell repertoires in COVID-19. Study overall: Acute and convalescent COVID-19 specimens originated in the United States, Italy and Spain. In each case, the material was cDNA or gDNA derived from T cells, B-cell-depleted T cells, or PBMCs.

Authors' analysis steps: Estimates of nucleated cell counts were drawn from the amplification of reference gene primers. TCRdb keeps only in-frame clones here, not all; method: immunoSEQ multiplex PCR. D and trimming were read from the DNA, whereas the V and J calls and clone size are those reported in that table. This table holds over 140,000 clones, around 80% found once. This clonotype was obtained from a woman aged 80 or older with active or convalescent COVID-19. J is TRBJ2-3 and V is TRBV24-1, with a possible D match to TRBD2 (5 bases). Source material: peripheral blood. As DNA, the CDR3 is TGTGCCACCAGTGACCAGACCCGGGGTACGCAGTATTTT. It translates to CATSDQTRGTQYF.